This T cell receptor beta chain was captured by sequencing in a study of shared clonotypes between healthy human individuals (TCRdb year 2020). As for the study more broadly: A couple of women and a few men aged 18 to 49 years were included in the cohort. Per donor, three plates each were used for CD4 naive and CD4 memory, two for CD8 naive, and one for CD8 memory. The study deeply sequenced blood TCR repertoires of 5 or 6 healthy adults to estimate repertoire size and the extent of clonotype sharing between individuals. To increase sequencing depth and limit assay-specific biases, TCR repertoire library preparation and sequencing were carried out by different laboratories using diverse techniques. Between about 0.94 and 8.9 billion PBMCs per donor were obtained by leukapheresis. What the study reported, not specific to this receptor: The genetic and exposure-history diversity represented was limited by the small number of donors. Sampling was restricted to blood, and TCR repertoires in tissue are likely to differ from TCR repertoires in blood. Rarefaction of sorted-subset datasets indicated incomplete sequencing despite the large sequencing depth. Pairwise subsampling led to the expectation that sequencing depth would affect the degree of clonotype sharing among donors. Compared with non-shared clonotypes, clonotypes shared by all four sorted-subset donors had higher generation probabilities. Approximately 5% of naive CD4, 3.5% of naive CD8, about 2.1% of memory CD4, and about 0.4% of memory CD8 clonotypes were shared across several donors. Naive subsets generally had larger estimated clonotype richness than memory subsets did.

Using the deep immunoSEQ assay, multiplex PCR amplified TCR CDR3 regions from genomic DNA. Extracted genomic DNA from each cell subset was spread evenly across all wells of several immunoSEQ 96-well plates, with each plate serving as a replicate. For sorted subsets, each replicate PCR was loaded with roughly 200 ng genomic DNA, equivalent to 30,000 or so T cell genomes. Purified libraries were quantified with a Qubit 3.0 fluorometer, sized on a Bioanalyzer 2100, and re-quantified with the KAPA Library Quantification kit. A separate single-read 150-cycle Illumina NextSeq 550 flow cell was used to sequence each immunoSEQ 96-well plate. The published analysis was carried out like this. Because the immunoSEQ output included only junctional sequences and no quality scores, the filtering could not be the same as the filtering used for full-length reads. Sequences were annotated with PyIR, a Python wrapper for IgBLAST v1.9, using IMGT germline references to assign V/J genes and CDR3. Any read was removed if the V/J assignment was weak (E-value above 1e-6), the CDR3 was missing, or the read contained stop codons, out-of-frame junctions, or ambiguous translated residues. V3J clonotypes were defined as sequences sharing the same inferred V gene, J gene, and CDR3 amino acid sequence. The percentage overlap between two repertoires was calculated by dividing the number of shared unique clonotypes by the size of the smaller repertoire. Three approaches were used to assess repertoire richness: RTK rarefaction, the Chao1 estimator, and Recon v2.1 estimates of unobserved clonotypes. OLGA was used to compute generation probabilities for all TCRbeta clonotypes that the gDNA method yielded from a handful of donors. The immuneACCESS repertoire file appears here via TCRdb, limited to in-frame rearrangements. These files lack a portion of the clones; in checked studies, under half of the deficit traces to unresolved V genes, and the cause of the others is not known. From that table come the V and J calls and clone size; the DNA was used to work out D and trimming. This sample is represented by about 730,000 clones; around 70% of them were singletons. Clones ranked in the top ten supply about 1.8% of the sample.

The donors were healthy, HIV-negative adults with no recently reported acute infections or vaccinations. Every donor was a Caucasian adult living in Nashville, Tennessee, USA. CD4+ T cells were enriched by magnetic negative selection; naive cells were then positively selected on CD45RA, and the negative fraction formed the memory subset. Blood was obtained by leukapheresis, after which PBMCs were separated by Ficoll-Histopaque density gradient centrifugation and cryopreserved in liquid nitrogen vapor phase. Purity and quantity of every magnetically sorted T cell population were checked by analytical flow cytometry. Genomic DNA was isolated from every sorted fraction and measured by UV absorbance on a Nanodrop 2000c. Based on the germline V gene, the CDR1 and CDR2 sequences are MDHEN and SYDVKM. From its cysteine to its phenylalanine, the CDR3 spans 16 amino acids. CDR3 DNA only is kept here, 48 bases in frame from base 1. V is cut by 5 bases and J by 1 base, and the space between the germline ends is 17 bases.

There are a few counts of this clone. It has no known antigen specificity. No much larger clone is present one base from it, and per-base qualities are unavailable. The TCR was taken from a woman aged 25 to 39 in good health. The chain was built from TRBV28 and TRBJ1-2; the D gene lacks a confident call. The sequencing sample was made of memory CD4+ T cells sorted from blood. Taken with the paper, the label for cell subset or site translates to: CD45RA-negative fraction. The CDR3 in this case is CASSPPGVRVNYGYTF. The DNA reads TGTGCCAGCAGTCCCCCCGGGGTTCGGGTTAACTATGGCTACACCTTC.